The entry that follows covers one TCR beta chain sequence. This entry belongs to a study of blood T cells in healthy people across ages. Trimming removed 3 bases from V and 8 bases from J, with 16 bases in between. Germline loops: CDR1 DFQATT, CDR2 SNEGSKA (reference sequence). The CDR3 sequence is 13 residues long. The authors isolated at least 6 million PBMCs per sample. Primers used in a second PCR of about 6 to 12 cycles were a sample-barcoded 5' primer and a J-beta primer mix. CDR3-containing paired-end reads numbering at least 2.5 million came from each sample. TCRdb reprocessed the 5' RACE reads with MiXCR, giving one entry per CDR3 protein. The data show approximately 1,000,000 distinct CDR3 sequences, about two fifths seen once.

The origin of this receptor is a man aged 18-30 years in good health. Material for sequencing was blood. The V gene is TRBV20-1, the J gene TRBJ1-2; D is unclear. The CDR3 sequence: CSASFPGVMGYTF. The CDR3, as DNA: TGCAGTGCTAGCTTCCCTGGAGTCATGGGCTACACCTTC.